This TCR delta chain comes out of a study of gamma-delta T cells after stem cell transplantation. The CDR3 contains 21 residues. With V trimmed by 3 bases and J by 2 bases, 20 bases remained unmatched. Germline V gene lookup returns CDR1 TSWWSYY and CDR2 QGS. TCRdb re-called the RT-PCR reads via CATT. The data show over 2,000 delta-chain clones, 1.6% seen once. By share, this clone ranks as medium-sized. This sequence joins TRDV1 and TRDJ1; 11 bases line up with TRDD3. The sequenced material came from gamma-delta T cells. This sequence originates from a human donor. It is not recorded whose cells these are; they may come from a transplant donor. The CDR3 bases are TGTGCTCTTGGGGACCCGGCCTTCCTACTTATGGGGGATACGGAGACCGATAAACTCATCTTT. Its translation is CALGDPAFLLMGDTETDKLIF.